This T cell receptor beta chain was sequenced in a study of blood T cell repertoires in COVID-19. Whole-study context: Samples came from the United States, Italy and Spain, spanning acute and convalescent COVID-19. Sample material is recorded as cDNA or gDNA derived from T cells, B-cell-depleted T cells, or PBMCs.

TCRdb's table, derived via immunoSEQ multiplex PCR, lists solely in-frame clones and lacks some. Here the sample spans approximately 190,000 clones, 84% being singletons. This clone was recorded at least ten times. Specimen: peripheral blood. The receptor was isolated from a woman in her 70s with active or convalescent COVID-19.

In DNA, the CDR3 is TGCGCCAGCAGCCAAGATATGTCGGGCAGGGGGCCCTACGAGCAGTACTTC. Protein product: CASSQDMSGRGPYEQYF. The chain couples TRBV4-1 to TRBJ2-7; 8 bases align to TRBD1. This CDR3 is 17 amino acids long. Germline V gives CDR1 MGHRA, CDR2 YSYEKL. The V segment lost 0 bases and the J segment 2 bases; nucleotides outside the gene matches: 9.